These 20 T cell receptor beta chains came from one sample sequenced in a study of blood T cell repertoires in COVID-19. Data came from immunoSEQ multiplex PCR; TCRdb stores just in-frame clones and leaves some out. The sample consists of some 130,000 clones, roughly 88% of them appearing once. Specimen: peripheral blood. These receptors were obtained from a man in his forties or fifties with acute or convalescent COVID-19.

This clone appeared a single time. The chain couples TRBV11-2 to TRBJ2-3; D is unresolved. This CDR3 contains 13 residues. Looked up from germline, CDR1 is SGHAT and CDR2 is FQNNGV. V dropped 1 base and J dropped 4 bases, with 6 bases sitting between them. CDR3 sequence reads: CASSLVLSDTQYF. CDR3 bases: TGTGCCAGCAGCTTAGTATTATCAGATACGCAGTATTTT.

This rearrangement joins TRBV19 to TRBJ1-1; TRBD1 matches 8 bases. Germline CDR1 LNHDA, CDR2 SQIVND (reference sequence). With V trimmed by 1 base and J by 4 bases, 11 bases remained unmatched. The CDR3 totals 17 residues. CDR3 region: CASSIGGAGGLVTEAFF. CDR3 bases: TGTGCCAGTAGTATAGGTGGCGCAGGGGGCCTTGTCACTGAAGCTTTCTTT.

This clone was seen once. The J gene is TRBJ2-7, the V gene TRBV7-6, with 7 bases aligning to TRBD1. Germline CDR1 SGHVS, CDR2 FNYEAQ. This CDR3 has 15 residues. The ends lost 5 bases at V and 6 bases at J; junction bases unmatched: 13. The CDR3 DNA reads as TGTGCCAGCAGCGCCCGGGACAGCCACTACGTCGAGCAGTACTTC. Translated, it gives CASSARDSHYVEQYF.

The CDR3 protein is CASSYGETRTGEAFF. Here the CDR3 DNA reads TGTGCCAGCAGTTACGGCGAGACCCGAACGGGTGAAGCTTTCTTT. The gene calls are TRBV6-5 and TRBJ1-1; D is uncertain. Per the germline V gene, CDR1 is MNHEY and CDR2 is SVGAGI. The CDR3 is made up of 15 amino acids. V lost 2 bases and J 7 bases, leaving 17 bases between the germline ends.

The chain has TRBV6-5 and TRBJ2-7; maybe TRBD2 (5 bases). CDR1 MNHEY and CDR2 SVGAGI come from the germline V gene. The CDR3 spans 12 residues. V lost 5 bases and J 4 bases, leaving 9 bases between the germline ends. The chain's CDR3 is CASSLGEYEQYF. The CDR3 bases are TGTGCCAGCAGTCTTGGGGAGTACGAGCAGTACTTC.

Only one count was recorded for this clone. The chain combines TRBV10-3 with TRBJ2-3, with 9 bases lining up with TRBD2. The germline V gene has CDR1 ENHRY and CDR2 SYGVKD. V lost 7 bases, J lost 4 bases, and 6 bases stayed unmatched. The CDR3 is 14 amino acids. The CDR3 here is CAITPAGGADTQYF. Here the CDR3 DNA reads TGTGCCATCACCCCAGCGGGGGGAGCAGATACGCAGTATTTT.

The chain has TRBV18 and TRBJ2-7, with D perhaps TRBD1 (6 bases). V gave up 3 bases and J gave up 3 bases, with 9 bases separating them. The CDR3 runs to 13 residues. The germline V gene encodes CDR1 KGHSH and CDR2 LQKENI. The CDR3 protein is CASSPRTDYEQYF. The CDR3 bases are TGTGCCAGCTCACCTCGGACAGACTACGAGCAGTACTTC.

The table lists this clone with a few counts. The chain couples TRBV14 to TRBJ1-6; 8 bases map to TRBD1. Germline CDR1 is SGHDN and CDR2 is FVKESK. Unmatched junction bases numbered 6, after V lost 1 base and J lost 7 bases. This CDR3 is 16 amino acids long. CDR3 sequence (DNA): TGTGCCAGCAGCCAAGTCGCCGGACAGGGAAATTCACCCCTCCACTTT. Translating it yields CASSQVAGQGNSPLHF. The full variable domain, rest sourced from reference TRBV14 and TRBJ1-6, is EAGVTQFPSHSVIEKGQTVTLRCDPISGHDNLYWYRRVMGKEIKFLLHFVKESKQDESGMPNNRFLAERTGGTYSTLKVQPAELEDSGVYFCASSQVAGQGNSPLHFGNGTRLTVT.

The genes are TRBV28 and TRBJ1-1, with 8 positions matching TRBD1. V gave up 3 bases and J gave up 7 bases; unmatched junction bases: 7. CDR1 and CDR2 (germline): MDHEN, SYDVKM. The CDR3 loop spans 14 amino acids. CDR3 sequence reads: CASSLRTGKYEAFF. For the CDR3, the DNA is TGTGCCAGCAGTTTGCGGACAGGGAAGTATGAAGCTTTCTTT.

In DNA form, the CDR3 reads TGTGCCAGCAGCTCAGACCCGGGGACTACCGAGCAGTACTTC. This translates into CASSSDPGTTEQYF. J is TRBJ2-7 and V is TRBV5-4; 7 bases are a match to TRBD2. Germline CDR1 reads SGHNT; CDR2 reads YYREEE (reference sequence). The CDR3 runs 14 residues. With 3 bases clipped from V and 6 bases from J, the junction kept 9 bases outside the gene matches.

The gene calls are TRBV9 and TRBJ1-2; 8 positions match TRBD1. J gave up 0 bases and V 3 bases, and 10 bases lay outside the gene matches. The CDR3 is made up of 17 amino acids. Germline V gives CDR1 SGDLS, CDR2 YYNGEE. In DNA, the CDR3 is TGTGCCAGCAGCGCGCATGGGGACAGGCCCACTAACTATGGCTACACCTTC. Translated, it gives CASSAHGDRPTNYGYTF.

The chain's CDR3 is CASSPTGTANTEAFF. CDR3 nucleotide sequence: TGTGCCAGCAGCCCCACCGGGACAGCTAACACTGAAGCTTTCTTT. The chain employs TRBV9 and TRBJ1-1, with 7 positions matching TRBD1. The CDR3 loop spans 15 amino acids. The V and J ends lost 4 bases and 2 bases, in that order; junction bases with no gene match: 8. CDR1 is SGDLS, CDR2 YYNGEE, per germline.

The V call is TRBV2, the J call TRBJ2-3, with D unclear. The V end lost 9 bases, the J end lost 1 base, and 11 bases lay between the germline ends. CDR3 length: 13 residues. CDR1 and CDR2 (germline): SNHLY, FYNNEI. In DNA form, the CDR3 reads TGTGCCAGTAACCCGGTGGGCACAGATACGCAGTATTTT. Its protein product is CASNPVGTDTQYF.

This chain uses TRBV3-1 (or the pseudogene TRBV3-2) with TRBJ1-2; 10 bases match TRBD1. V shed 0 bases and J 7 bases; nucleotides not matched to a gene: 5. The length of the CDR3 is 15 residues. Germline V gene lookup returns CDR1 LGHDT and CDR2 YNNKEL (reference sequence). The DNA of the CDR3 is TGTGCCAGCAGCCAAGATAGGACAGGGGGTATTGGCTACACCTTC. It is translated as CASSQDRTGGIGYTF.

The rearrangement joins TRBV29-1 to TRBJ2-7; D is possibly TRBD1 (6 bases). From germline, CDR1 is SQVTM and CDR2 ANQGSEA. CDR3 length equals 12 residues. The V and J ends lost 7 bases and 1 base respectively, with 11 bases between them. CDR3 DNA sequence: TGCAGCGGCACTACAGGGTCCTACGAGCAGTACTTC. It specifies CSGTTGSYEQYF.

The gene calls are TRBV6-6 and TRBJ2-3; 9 bases fit TRBD2. Germline CDR1 and CDR2: MNHNY and SVGAGI (reference sequence). This CDR3 region has 17 residues. V gave up 5 bases and J gave up 0 bases; unmatched junction bases: 9. The CDR3 DNA follows: TGTGCCAGCAGTCGGGTAGCGGGGGTTTCTAGCACAGATACGCAGTATTTT. Protein sequence: CASSRVAGVSSTDTQYF.

This sequence joins TRBV11-3 and TRBJ2-5; 9 nucleotides match TRBD1. Unmatched junction bases numbered 6, after V lost 4 bases and J lost 3 bases. The CDR3 spans 15 residues. Looked up from germline, CDR1 is SGHNT and CDR2 is YENEEA. The CDR3 spells CASSSTGGQEETQYF. The CDR3, as DNA: TGTGCCAGCAGCTCAACAGGGGGCCAGGAAGAGACCCAGTACTTC.

The chain employs TRBV6-5 and TRBJ1-3; tentatively, D is TRBD1 (6 bases). The CDR3 spans 14 residues. The V and J ends lost 6 bases and 0 bases respectively, with 9 bases between them. Germline assignment: CDR1 MNHEY and CDR2 SVGAGI. This CDR3 reads CASRRGTSGNTIYF. The CDR3 region has the DNA TGTGCCAGCAGAAGGGGGACCTCTGGAAACACCATATATTTT.

V gene TRBV29-1 combines with J gene TRBJ2-7; 7 nucleotides agree with TRBD1. The CDR3 loop spans 14 amino acids. The germline V gene encodes CDR1 SQVTM and CDR2 ANQGSEA. J was trimmed by 3 bases and V by 2 bases; bases with no gene match: 7. This CDR3 reads CSVEIGQVDYEQYF. DNA for the CDR3: TGCAGCGTTGAAATTGGACAGGTTGACTACGAGCAGTACTTC.

A single count supports this clone. The chain joins TRBV28 to TRBJ1-2; D gene ambiguous. This CDR3 has 11 residues. V was clipped by 4 bases and J by 4 bases, with 4 bases between them. Germline values: CDR1 MDHEN, CDR2 SYDVKM. CDR3 region: CASSYSYGYTF. The CDR3 coding sequence is TGTGCCAGCAGTTACAGCTATGGCTACACCTTC.